This T cell receptor beta chain was identified during a study of human T cells and chemical hapten exposure. General observations from the study: Among TCRs, those above 1 in 1000 frequency were unaffected by DPC sensitization.

Time point: healthy volunteer bleed at 6 weeks. Before extraction, the whole blood was not fractionated, and total RNA was taken from it. About this clonotype: Its antigen is not known.

TCRdb re-analysed the RACE reads in MiXCR, keeping a single row per CDR3 protein. The sample lists more than 75,000 distinct CDR3 sequences, over 8.5% occurring once. The V end was cut by 0 bases, the J end by 8 bases, with 17 bases between. Germline lookup yields CDR1 LGHNA and CDR2 YNFKEQ. The CDR3 has 16 amino acids. Sequenced input: whole blood. The chain employs TRBV4-2 and TRBJ2-1; D is uncertain. This sequence was found in a male donor in good health. Some clones in this sample may be carry-over from other donors' samples. Here the CDR3 DNA reads TGTGCCAGCAGCCAAGAGCCCCTGGCCTTGGCAGATGAGCAGTTCTTC. Translation: CASSQEPLALADEQFF.